This T cell receptor (beta chain) derives from a study of blood T cell repertoires in COVID-19. Study at large: Researchers got acute and convalescent COVID-19 samples from the United States, Italy and Spain. The cDNA or gDNA used as material had been derived from T cells, B-cell-depleted T cells, or PBMCs.

This CDR3 contains 16 residues. Germline V gene data show CDR1 as MDHEN and CDR2 as SYDVKM. The ends lost 6 bases at V and 4 bases at J; junction bases unmatched: 13. Per the study methods: Cell counts per sample came from amplifying reference gene primers. Measured with immunoSEQ multiplex PCR; TCRdb has only the in-frame clones, and not every one. V and J calls and clone size are as listed in that table; D and trimming were resolved from the DNA. The sample consists of 150,000 to 200,000 clones, more than 70% of them appearing once. The chain links TRBV28 to TRBJ1-2, with 8 bases that match TRBD1. The material sequenced was peripheral blood. The sequence derives from a human donor in a cohort sampled during active COVID-19. CDR3 protein: CASSPSGGQGSYGYTF. In DNA form, the CDR3 reads TGTGCCAGCAGCCCTTCCGGCGGACAGGGAAGCTATGGCTACACCTTC.